The 14 T cell receptor beta chains reported below all come from one sample, sequenced in a study of blood T cell repertoires in COVID-19. Clones were sequenced by immunoSEQ multiplex PCR, and TCRdb holds only the in-frame ones, with some missing. This table has 140,000 to 150,000 clones, roughly four fifths appearing once. Sequences were obtained from peripheral blood. Receptors originate from a human donor with acute or convalescent COVID-19. The donor label of this sample is uncertain.

This clone was seen many times. Different DNA sequences within this sample yield the same CDR3. The chain uses TRBV19 and TRBJ1-4; D is undetermined. The CDR3 sequence is 15 residues long. From germline, CDR1 is LNHDA and CDR2 SQIVND (reference sequence). The V and J ends lost 3 bases and 5 bases respectively, with 13 bases between them. The CDR3 sequence is CASSIGGGRNEKLFF. The DNA of the CDR3 is TGTGCCAGTAGTATCGGAGGCGGGCGAAATGAAAAACTGTTTTTT.

The chain joins TRBV11-3 to TRBJ2-5; 8 nucleotides agree with TRBD2. J gave up 4 bases and V 5 bases, and 3 bases lay outside the gene matches. The CDR3 has 13 amino acids. CDR1 is SGHNT, CDR2 YENEEA, per germline. The CDR3 DNA reads as TGTGCCAGCAGCCAAACTAGCGGAGAGACCCAGTACTTC. Translating it yields CASSQTSGETQYF.

The V call is TRBV2, the J call TRBJ2-2; 7 bases fit TRBD1. Germline V gives CDR1 SNHLY, CDR2 FYNNEI. With 11 bases clipped from V and 5 bases from J, the junction kept 5 bases outside the gene matches. The CDR3 runs to 12 residues. In DNA form, the CDR3 reads TGTGCCCAAGGGGGCGGGACCGGGGAGCTGTTTTTT. It encodes CAQGGGTGELFF.

The chain employs TRBV27 and TRBJ1-1; tentatively, D is TRBD1 (6 bases). Trimming took off 5 bases at V and 1 base at J, with 11 bases between the two ends. The CDR3 spans 14 residues. Germline V gene data show CDR1 as MNHEY and CDR2 as SMNVEV (reference sequence). The chain's CDR3 is CASSARGGNTEAFF. The CDR3 coding sequence is TGTGCCAGCAGTGCCAGAGGGGGGAACACTGAAGCTTTCTTT.

The V and J genes are TRBV30 and TRBJ2-7; 8 bases fit TRBD2. J was trimmed by 3 bases and V by 4 bases; bases with no gene match: 5. The CDR3 totals 13 residues. CDR1 and CDR2 from the germline V gene are GTSNPN and SVGIG (reference sequence). CDR3 sequence reads: CAWTPGGLYEQYF. As DNA, the CDR3 is TGTGCCTGGACCCCGGGAGGGCTCTACGAGCAGTACTTC. The variable domain in full, with the rest retrieved from reference TRBV30 and TRBJ2-7, is SQTIHQWPATLVQPVGSPLSLECTVEGTSNPNLYWYRQAAGRGLQLLFYSVGIGQISSEVPQNLSASRPQDRQFILSSKKLLLSDSGFYLCAWTPGGLYEQYFGPGTRLTVT.

This chain uses TRBV11-3 with TRBJ2-7; 12 bases line up with TRBD1. J lost 5 bases, V lost 0 bases, and 5 bases had no gene match. CDR3 length equals 16 residues. Germline V gives CDR1 SGHNT, CDR2 YENEEA. CDR3 in DNA: TGTGCCAGCAGCTTAGAGGGGACAGGGGGCAGGAACGAGCAGTACGTC. It translates to CASSLEGTGGRNEQYV.

The J gene is TRBJ2-1, the V gene TRBV5-1, with D maybe TRBD1 (6 bases). Trimming took 0 bases from V and 5 from J, leaving 12 bases between them. Germline V gene data show CDR1 as SGHRS and CDR2 as YFSETQ. The CDR3 runs to 15 residues. CDR3 protein: CASSLVTGRDNEQFF. The CDR3 DNA follows: TGCGCCAGCAGCTTGGTTACAGGGAGAGACAATGAGCAGTTCTTC.

This rearrangement joins TRBV6-5 to TRBJ2-2; 9 bases are a match to TRBD2. Germline trimming cut 3 bases from V and 7 bases from J; bases unmatched to any gene: 6. From germline, CDR1 is MNHEY and CDR2 SVGAGI. The CDR3 is made up of 15 amino acids. CDR3 nucleotides: TGTGCCAGCAGTTATCTAGCGGGGTCCTTCGGGGAGCTGTTTTTT. Protein: CASSYLAGSFGELFF.

This chain links TRBV18 with TRBJ1-2; D gene unclear. V was trimmed by 0 bases and J by 4 bases, leaving 9 bases between them. Germline values: CDR1 KGHSH, CDR2 LQKENI. This CDR3 is built from 14 residues. The CDR3 sequence: CASSPPPNPYGYTF. Here the CDR3 DNA reads TGTGCCAGCTCACCACCTCCCAATCCCTATGGCTACACCTTC.

The chain employs TRBV6-1 and TRBJ2-2, with D possibly being TRBD1 (5 bases). The CDR3 totals 15 residues. The V and J ends lost 7 bases and 1 base respectively, with 13 bases between them. Germline CDR1 reads MNHNS; CDR2 reads SASEGT. Written as DNA, the CDR3 is TGTGCCAGCACCGCCTCTACAGGGAACACCGGGGAGCTGTTTTTT. It specifies CASTASTGNTGELFF.

The CDR3 is CASSHPGLTGLFF. DNA for the CDR3: TGTGCCAGCAGCCACCCTGGGTTGACAGGGCTGTTTTTT. V and J are TRBV6-5 and TRBJ1-4; 7 bases match TRBD1. J lost 14 bases, V lost 6 bases, and 12 bases had no gene match. The CDR3 extends over 13 amino acids. Germline V lookup: CDR1 MNHEY, CDR2 SVGAGI.

The chain has TRBV3-1 (or the pseudogene TRBV3-2) and TRBJ1-4; 10 nucleotides line up with TRBD1. The germline V gene has CDR1 LGHDT and CDR2 YNNKEL (reference sequence). J was trimmed by 6 bases and V by 4 bases; bases with no gene match: 8. This CDR3 region has 16 residues. CDR3 sequence reads: CASSPRDRGTYEKLFF. CDR3 coding DNA: TGTGCCAGCAGCCCCCGGGACAGGGGTACCTATGAAAAACTGTTTTTT.

CDR3 sequence (DNA): TGCAGTGCTAGTCCCTGGAAGGGACAGGGACGTGAAAAACTGTTTTTT. Protein: CSASPWKGQGREKLFF. The chain has TRBV20-1 and TRBJ1-4, with 9 bases lining up with TRBD1. Per the germline V gene, CDR1 is DFQATT and CDR2 is SNEGSKA (reference sequence). V shed 3 bases and J 7 bases; nucleotides not matched to a gene: 12. This CDR3 spans 16 amino acids.

The chain links TRBV6-5 to TRBJ1-1, with TRBD1 matching over 7 bases. Germline CDR1 is MNHEY and CDR2 is SVGAGI. J lost 10 bases, V lost 5 bases, and 10 bases had no gene match. The CDR3 is 13 residues long. The CDR3 loop reads CASSLRQGTPAFF. The CDR3 DNA reads as TGTGCCAGCAGTCTACGACAGGGCACCCCAGCTTTCTTT.